A selection of T cell receptor beta chains follows, all from one sample in a study of T cells in Graves' hyperthyroidism and ophthalmopathy. One entry per CDR3 protein results from TCRdb running MiXCR on the multiplex PCR reads. The sample has some 500,000 distinct CDR3 sequences; over 13% are singletons. The material sequenced was blood. These TCRs come from a woman aged 18-35 years with Graves' hyperthyroidism. Both conserved end residues are part of each CDR3. Each record gives: V gene, J gene, D gene, CDR3 protein. The D gene is left open where the match is weak.

>TRBV3-1|TRBJ2-5|TRBD2
CASSPALAGGETQYF
>TRBV25-1|TRBJ2-5|.
CASSGPVRETQYF
>TRBV20-1|TRBJ2-3|TRBD2
CSASRTSGSADTQYF
>TRBV19|TRBJ1-2|.
CASSKTGVSPQYGYTF
>TRBV30|TRBJ2-5|TRBD2
CAWSPGTSGRLGETQYF
>TRBV29-1|TRBJ1-4|.
CSVLTDDSHEKLFF
>TRBV12-3/TRBV12-4|TRBJ1-2|.
CASSSGHQNGYTF
>TRBV30|TRBJ1-1|.
CAWRPQSGEAFF
>TRBV6-2/TRBV6-3|TRBJ2-5|.
CASTLLKQGGAGQETQYF
>TRBV6-2/TRBV6-3|TRBJ1-2|.
CASTKSQRGNYGYTF
>TRBV11-2|TRBJ2-1|.
CASSTLRTTEQFF
>TRBV5-1|TRBJ1-1|.
CASSGGGDTEAFF
>TRBV24-1|TRBJ1-2|.
CATSDPNYGYTF
>TRBV29-1|TRBJ2-2|.
CSVFMGQGFTGELFF
>TRBV9|TRBJ1-1|.
CASSARPGRTLNTEAFF
>TRBV12-5|TRBJ2-1|TRBD2
CASGLVRTSGRSYNEQFF
>TRBV14|TRBJ2-1|.
CASSQGSAYNEQFF
>TRBV3-1|TRBJ2-7|TRBD1
CASSQAGGLYEQYF
>TRBV5-1|TRBJ1-1|.
CASSGAVNTEAFF
>TRBV27|TRBJ2-7|.
CASSLRRGYEQYF
>TRBV12-3/TRBV12-4|TRBJ1-2|TRBD1
CASTRDRVDYGYTF
>TRBV25-1|TRBJ1-2|TRBD1
CASSGHLQGGGYTF
>TRBV6-5|TRBJ1-1|.
CASSYSRVPNTEAFF
>TRBV11-3|TRBJ1-3|.
CASSPGLTGNTIYF
>TRBV20-1|TRBJ2-5|.
CSASPSWMVETQYF
>TRBV7-2|TRBJ2-3|TRBD2
CASTTSGGLTDTQYF
>TRBV3-1|TRBJ1-5|.
CASSHPGLNQPQHF
>TRBV18|TRBJ2-1|.
CASSPSTPNNNEQFF
>TRBV5-1|TRBJ2-5|.
CASSLALRNPYQETQYF
>TRBV2|TRBJ1-5|.
CASSAETQPQHF
>TRBV20-1|TRBJ1-2|.
CSARGGVGWGGYTF
>TRBV6-1|TRBJ1-5|TRBD1
CASIERGLGLGSNQPQHF
>TRBV13|TRBJ2-1|TRBD2
CASSLYGGRADEQFF
>TRBV20-1|TRBJ1-2|TRBD1
CSAPVAGQGASNYGYTF
>TRBV6-2/TRBV6-3|TRBJ2-2|.
CASLRGRELFF
>TRBV29-1|TRBJ1-2|.
CSGGGADPNYGYTF
>TRBV11-2|TRBJ2-3|.
CASSFSGDTDTQYF
>TRBV9|TRBJ2-5|.
CASSVLGTFQETQYF
>TRBV12-3/TRBV12-4|TRBJ1-3|.
CASSLALFPPYVGVSGNTIYF
>TRBV2|TRBJ2-2|.
CASSERRETGELFF
>TRBV9|TRBJ2-1|.
CASSVVQDLYNEQFF
>TRBV29-1|TRBJ1-2|.
CSVEDGELYGYTF
>TRBV20-1|TRBJ1-1|.
CSARDGTASGHTEAFF
>TRBV20-1|TRBJ2-1|.
CSARRPGDNEQFF